The 21 T cell receptor beta chains presented below share a single source sample, sequenced in a study of blood T cell repertoires in COVID-19. Some clones are missing from TCRdb's copy, which holds only in-frame ones; the method was immunoSEQ multiplex PCR. The data contain 380,000 or so clones, around 87% of them singletons. The sequenced sample consisted of PBMCs or T cells enriched from blood (not recorded which). The receptors were gathered from a man aged 30-40 years who had recovered from COVID-19.

The chain employs TRBV11-3 and TRBJ2-2; D might be TRBD2 (6 bases). The CDR3 runs 16 residues. V was shortened by 3 bases and J by 3 bases, with 14 bases between the two germline ends. In germline, CDR1 is SGHNT, CDR2 YENEEA. CDR3 protein: CASSFSGGSYTGELFF. The CDR3 DNA reads as TGTGCCAGCAGCTTTAGTGGGGGGTCGTACACCGGGGAGCTGTTTTTT.

The chain has TRBV18 and TRBJ2-5; 10 bases line up with TRBD2. The CDR3 contains 14 residues. Unmatched junction bases numbered 1, after V lost 3 bases and J lost 3 bases. The V gene's germline CDR1 is KGHSH and CDR2 LQKENI. The CDR3 region is CASSPLAGEETQYF. The CDR3 region has the DNA TGTGCCAGCTCACCCCTAGCGGGGGAAGAGACCCAGTACTTC.

The chain employs TRBV10-3 and TRBJ2-7; 9 nucleotides match TRBD2. This CDR3 is built from 17 residues. V shed 0 bases and J 5 bases; nucleotides not matched to a gene: 11. Germline CDR1 and CDR2: ENHRY and SYGVKD. In nucleotides, the CDR3 is TGTGCCATCAGTGAGTCAGTGGCGGGGGGGCTTCTGAACGAGCAGTACTTC. This translates into CAISESVAGGLLNEQYF.

The chain has TRBV7-9 and TRBJ1-6; 8 bases map to TRBD1. Germline values: CDR1 SEHNR, CDR2 FQNEAQ (reference sequence). There are 13 residues in the CDR3. Trimming cost V 7 bases and J 10 bases; bases outside gene matches: 6. As DNA, the CDR3 is TGTGCCAGCACATCGGCAGGGGGCTCACCCCTCCACTTT. Protein: CASTSAGGSPLHF.

V is TRBV7-9 and J is TRBJ1-2, with 7 nucleotides matching TRBD1. Per germline, CDR1 SEHNR and CDR2 FQNEAQ (reference sequence). This CDR3 has 14 residues. The V segment lost 6 bases and the J segment 3 bases; nucleotides outside the gene matches: 7. Here the CDR3 DNA reads TGTGCCAGCAGGCCTTCGACAGGGTACTATGGCTACACCTTC. Its translation is CASRPSTGYYGYTF.

V usage is TRBV27 and J usage is TRBJ1-2, with 8 positions matching TRBD1. Germline assignment: CDR1 MNHEY and CDR2 SMNVEV (reference sequence). CDR3 length: 13 residues. The J segment lost 10 bases and the V segment lost 6 bases, leaving 10 bases of the junction unmatched. The CDR3 DNA sequence: TGTGCCAGCAGCCGCGACAGGGGCAGTGTCTACACCTTC. Translating gives CASSRDRGSVYTF.

This clone has just one count. V usage is TRBV6-2 or TRBV6-3 and J usage is TRBJ2-7, with a weak D call TRBD1 (5 bases). Between the trimmed V and J ends, which lost 2 bases and 2 bases, there was a span of 13 bases. In germline, CDR1 is MNHEY, CDR2 SVGEGT. CDR3 size: 15 residues. The CDR3 sequence is CASSYVDSWTYEQYF. In DNA form, the CDR3 reads TGTGCCAGCAGTTACGTCGACAGTTGGACCTACGAGCAGTACTTC.

Turning to this clone: This sample also contains other DNA sequences that code for the same CDR3. The rearrangement links TRBV5-1 to TRBJ2-3; no clear D. CDR3 length equals 14 residues. The V and J ends lost 0 bases and 0 bases respectively, with 5 bases between them. The V gene's germline CDR1 is SGHRS and CDR2 YFSETQ. CDR3 protein: CASSLGTSTDTQYF. The DNA of the CDR3 is TGCGCCAGCAGCTTGGGTACTAGCACAGATACGCAGTATTTT.

This chain joins TRBV7-9 and TRBJ1-2, with 9 positions matching TRBD1. The length of the CDR3 is 15 residues. Losses at the gene ends were 1 base for V and 8 bases for J; bases not matched to a gene: 8. The germline V gene encodes CDR1 SEHNR and CDR2 FQNEAQ (reference sequence). The CDR3 nucleotides read TGTGCCAGCAGCTTAGAGTTTAGACAGGGGGTCGGCTACACCTTC. Translation: CASSLEFRQGVGYTF.

The V call is TRBV4-2, the J call TRBJ1-1; D not resolved. V was cut by 1 base and J by 5 bases, with 14 bases left in between. Germline CDR1 is LGHNA and CDR2 is YNFKEQ. This CDR3 is built from 15 residues. Here the CDR3 DNA reads TGTGCCAGCAGCCAAGGGTCTGAAATCGGGACTGAAGCTTTCTTT. The encoded protein is CASSQGSEIGTEAFF.

Here the CDR3 DNA reads TGTGCCAGCAGCCAAGTAACCGGGAATTCACCCCTCCACTTT. Its protein is CASSQVTGNSPLHF. V and J are TRBV4-2 and TRBJ1-6; D call uncertain. V lost 1 base to trimming and J lost 7 bases, with 8 bases between them. Germline V gives CDR1 LGHNA, CDR2 YNFKEQ. The CDR3 length is 14 residues.

The chain joins TRBV20-1 to TRBJ1-6, with a possible D match to TRBD1 (5 bases). The CDR3 is 13 amino acids. CDR1 and CDR2 (germline): DFQATT, SNEGSKA (reference sequence). Trimming shortened V by 3 bases and J by 9 bases, and 12 bases separated the two germline ends. The DNA for the CDR3 is TGCAGTGCTAGTGCGGGGGGACCTTCACCCCTCCACTTT. The encoded protein is CSASAGGPSPLHF.

The chain recombines TRBV29-1 with TRBJ2-1, with D tentatively TRBD2 (5 bases). The germline gives CDR1 SQVTM, CDR2 ANQGSEA. This CDR3 comprises 12 residues. V dropped 3 bases and J dropped 5 bases, with 8 bases sitting between them. CDR3 bases: TGCAGCGTTGAGAGGGCAAACAATGAGCAGTTCTTC. Its protein is CSVERANNEQFF.

This clone came up once. This rearrangement joins TRBV5-1 to TRBJ2-5; 7 bases line up with TRBD1. Germline CDR1 is SGHRS and CDR2 is YFSETQ. With V trimmed by 6 bases and J by 3 bases, 8 bases remained unmatched. The CDR3 has 14 residues. CDR3 residues: CASKKGTAKETQYF. DNA for the CDR3: TGCGCCAGCAAAAAAGGGACAGCCAAAGAGACCCAGTACTTC.

V is TRBV7-9 and J is TRBJ1-2, with TRBD1 matching 7 bases. Germline V CDR1 and CDR2: SEHNR, FQNEAQ (reference sequence). The CDR3 loop spans 13 amino acids. V trimming: 5 bases; J trimming: 5 bases; junction bases outside the gene matches: 5. CDR3 nucleotides: TGTGCCAGCAGCATAGGGACAGCGTATGGCTACACCTTC. It encodes CASSIGTAYGYTF. Full variable domain (missing parts from reference TRBV7-9 and TRBJ1-2): DTGVSQNPRHKITKRGQNVTFRCDPISEHNRLYWYRQTLGQGPEFLTYFQNEAQLEKSRLLSDRFSAERPKGSFSTLEIQRTEQGDSAMYLCASSIGTAYGYTFGSGTRLTVV.

The genes are TRBV10-1 and TRBJ1-1, with D unclear. The CDR3 has 14 residues. Germline-derived CDR1 and CDR2 are WNHNN and SYGVQD (reference sequence). The V end lost 2 bases, the J end lost 1 base, and 8 bases lay between the germline ends. The CDR3 DNA sequence: TGCGCCAGCAGTGAGCGGGAGGGGAACACTGAAGCTTTCTTT. It is translated as CASSEREGNTEAFF.

This chain joins TRBV7-8 and TRBJ1-1; perhaps TRBD1 as D (6 bases). The CDR3 totals 17 residues. Germline loops: CDR1 SGHVS, CDR2 FQNEAQ. V was pared by 1 base and J by 0 bases, with 15 bases between. The DNA for the CDR3 is TGTGCCAGCAGCTTAGTAAGGTCAGGGGTAATGAACACTGAAGCTTTCTTT. Amino acid sequence: CASSLVRSGVMNTEAFF.

This chain connects TRBV9 to TRBJ2-1; 11 bases align to TRBD1. Germline V gene data show CDR1 as SGDLS and CDR2 as YYNGEE. The trim removed 6 bases at V and 6 bases at J, leaving 8 bases unmatched. The CDR3 sequence is 15 residues long. The CDR3 loop reads CASTPGTGGFNEQFF. The CDR3 DNA reads as TGTGCCAGCACTCCAGGGACAGGGGGGTTCAATGAGCAGTTCTTC.

The count of this clone is one. The CDR3, as DNA: TGTGCCAGCAGCCCGACAGGGTCTGAAGCTTTCTTT. Encoded protein: CASSPTGSEAFF. V is TRBV6-5 and J is TRBJ1-1, with 7 nucleotides matching TRBD1. CDR1 and CDR2 (germline): MNHEY, SVGAGI. The length of the CDR3 is 12 residues. V trimming: 6 bases; J trimming: 6 bases; junction bases outside the gene matches: 4.

The J gene is TRBJ2-2, the V gene TRBV30; D ambiguous. The V end was cut by 3 bases, the J end by 7 bases, with 3 bases between. Germline assignment: CDR1 GTSNPN and CDR2 SVGIG (reference sequence). There are 10 residues in the CDR3. The CDR3 DNA reads TGTGCCTGGAGCCGCGGGGAGCTGTTTTTT. Protein product: CAWSRGELFF.

The gene calls are TRBV6-5 and TRBJ1-2; D not resolved. The germline gives CDR1 MNHEY, CDR2 SVGAGI. V shed 9 bases and J shed 0 bases, with 14 bases lying between them. The CDR3 length is 14 residues. CDR3 amino acids: CASQLYISNYGYTF. The CDR3 bases are TGTGCCAGTCAACTATACATTTCTAACTATGGCTACACCTTC.